The 3 T cell receptor beta chains in this list originate from one sample, sequenced in a study of blood T cell repertoires in COVID-19. The assay was immunoSEQ multiplex PCR, and TCRdb's table has in-frame clones only and misses some. The sample lists 300,000 to 350,000 clones; just over 85% were seen once. Input material: PBMCs or T cells enriched from blood (not recorded which). These receptors were taken from a middle-aged woman with acute COVID-19.

The V and J genes are TRBV19 and TRBJ2-3; D perhaps matches TRBD2 (5 bases). The germline V gene encodes CDR1 LNHDA and CDR2 SQIVND (reference sequence). V was cut by 0 bases and J by 8 bases, with 6 bases left in between. The CDR3 spans 12 residues. Here the CDR3 reads CASSIDRGTQYF. For the CDR3, the DNA is TGTGCCAGTAGTATAGATCGGGGTACGCAGTATTTT. Based on the CDR3 plus reference TRBV19 and TRBJ2-3, the full variable domain is DGGITQSPKYLFRKEGQNVTLSCEQNLNHDAMYWYRQDPGQGLRLIYYSQIVNDFQKGDIAEGYSVSREKKESFPLTVTSAQKNPTAFYLCASSIDRGTQYFGPGTRLTVL.

The V call is TRBV7-9, the J call TRBJ1-6, with 8 bases matching TRBD1. Per the germline V gene, CDR1 is SEHNR and CDR2 is FQNEAQ (reference sequence). The V and J ends lost 5 bases and 7 bases, in that order; junction bases with no gene match: 7. This CDR3 is built from 15 residues. This CDR3 reads CASSITDRGNSPLHF. The DNA of the CDR3 is TGTGCCAGCAGCATAACCGACAGGGGAAATTCACCCCTCCACTTT.

The V call is TRBV2, the J call TRBJ2-3, with 7 positions matching TRBD1. CDR3 length: 15 residues. Looked up from germline, CDR1 is SNHLY and CDR2 is FYNNEI. V gave up 6 bases and J gave up 4 bases; unmatched junction bases: 10. The chain's CDR3 is CASSYRGWGADTQYF. The CDR3 DNA sequence: TGTGCCAGCAGCTACAGGGGTTGGGGAGCAGATACGCAGTATTTT.